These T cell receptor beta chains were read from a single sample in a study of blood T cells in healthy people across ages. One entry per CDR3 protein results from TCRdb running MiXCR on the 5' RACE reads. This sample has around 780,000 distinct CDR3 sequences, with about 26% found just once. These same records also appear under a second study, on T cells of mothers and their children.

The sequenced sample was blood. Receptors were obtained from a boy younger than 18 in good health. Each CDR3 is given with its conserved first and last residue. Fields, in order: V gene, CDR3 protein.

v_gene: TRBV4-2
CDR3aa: CASSQGDRGPNGEKLFF

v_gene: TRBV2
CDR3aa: CASSERQGLNEQYF

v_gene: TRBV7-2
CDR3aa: CASNAGRGGTEAFF

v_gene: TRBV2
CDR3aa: CASSEPGQVNTEAFF

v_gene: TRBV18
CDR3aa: CASSATGARRSGNTIYF

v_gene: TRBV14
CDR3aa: CASSQDPTRVADAQYF

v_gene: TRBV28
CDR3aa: CASSSFWASSGGATGELFF

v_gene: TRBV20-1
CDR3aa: CSAREDGGDTQYF

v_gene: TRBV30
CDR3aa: CASGLAGRTKTYEQYF

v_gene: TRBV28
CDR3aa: CASGSHEQGYEQYF

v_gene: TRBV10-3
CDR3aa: CAISESRGGLIDEQSF

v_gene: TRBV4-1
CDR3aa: CASSHPWFGGLHNEQFF

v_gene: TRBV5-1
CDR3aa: CASSETSGGSSYNEQFF

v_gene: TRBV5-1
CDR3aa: CASSLRGTGGGNEQFF

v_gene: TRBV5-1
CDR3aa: CASSSQTTVVSYEQYF

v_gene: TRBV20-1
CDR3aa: CSARRLGFTDTQYF

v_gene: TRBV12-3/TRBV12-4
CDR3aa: CASSRQTRQTSYEQYF

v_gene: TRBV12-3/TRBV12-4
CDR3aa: CASTSHPISGQETQYF

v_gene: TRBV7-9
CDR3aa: CASSLEGTYSYNEQFF

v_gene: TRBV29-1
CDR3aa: CSAKYAKNIQYF

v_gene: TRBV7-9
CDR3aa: CASSSGQALLYYEQYF

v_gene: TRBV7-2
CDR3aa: CASSLGLAGGLPETQYF

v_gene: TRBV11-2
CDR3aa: CASSLLGGSGFDEQYF

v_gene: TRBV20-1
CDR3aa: CSARDLGGEVRNTEAFF

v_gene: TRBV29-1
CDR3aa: CSVEDLSSGNTIYF

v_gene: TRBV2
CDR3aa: CASSQHRSYEQYF

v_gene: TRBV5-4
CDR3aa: CASSLGLGGNYGYTF

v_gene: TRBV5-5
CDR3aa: CASSLGVTDTGELFF

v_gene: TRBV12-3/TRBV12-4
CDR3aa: CASSLAGTGTQPQHF

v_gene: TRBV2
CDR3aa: CASSKLTGTFYEQYF

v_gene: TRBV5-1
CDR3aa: CASSLVTGAFYEQYF

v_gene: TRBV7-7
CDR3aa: CASSSVAHTDTQYF

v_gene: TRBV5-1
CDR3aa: CASSGTLRDRGNTEAFF

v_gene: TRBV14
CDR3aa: CASSLGWGEEELFF

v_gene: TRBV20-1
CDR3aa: CSARDRRSNQPQHF

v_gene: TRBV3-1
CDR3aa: CASSPWAAGENEQFF